The text below deals with one T cell receptor beta chain. Antigen specificity is unknown. V gave up 0 bases and J gave up 4 bases; unmatched junction bases: 22. The CDR3 is 21 amino acids. In germline, CDR1 is SGDLS, CDR2 YYNGEE. This sample is part of a study of a mutant IDH1 vaccine in newly diagnosed glioma. Whole-study results and caveats: A vaccine-induced immune response developed in roughly 93% of the patients.

The time point: week 11, during vaccination. The investigators gave 300 ug of mutant IDH1 20-mer peptide in each vaccine dose, together with topical imiquimod. Clones were read by immunoSEQ multiplex PCR, and TCRdb kept only the in-frame ones, dropping some. This sample yields about 64,000 clones, of which roughly 83% are seen a single time; approximately 9% belongs to the top ten. This receptor was taken from a woman aged 50 to 60 with glioma. The chain uses TRBV9 and TRBJ1-2, with TRBD1 matching 9 bases. Sequencing was performed on PBMCs, taken from a glioma patient whose treatment included an IDH1 peptide vaccine. The CDR3 sequence is CASSVVSSKIPGQGRFYGYTF. The DNA for the CDR3 is TGTGCCAGCAGCGTAGTATCATCTAAGATTCCGGGACAGGGCCGTTTCTATGGCTACACCTTC.